Each of the 32 T cell receptor beta chains below was sequenced from the same sample in a study of cytomegalovirus exposure and HLA in healthy donors. Use of 60 Vbeta and 13 Jbeta primers characterized the PCR. Only in-frame clones appear in the TCRdb table, and some are missing; sequencing was by immunoSEQ multiplex PCR. The data show around 150,000 clones, 70% to 85% seen once. Sequencing used PBMCs. Source of these receptors: a man between 25 and 39 years old in good health and CMV-seropositive.

The chain carries TRBV11-2 and TRBJ2-7; the match to TRBD1 covers 9 bases. Germline CDR1 and CDR2: SGHAT and FQNNGV. The CDR3 extends over 12 amino acids. The V segment lost 8 bases and the J segment 6 bases; nucleotides outside the gene matches: 5. CDR3 sequence: CASGRQGVEQYF. The CDR3, as DNA: TGTGCCAGCGGTCGACAGGGGGTCGAGCAGTACTTC.

This clone was detected only a few times. The chain joins TRBV6-6 to TRBJ1-3, with D tentatively TRBD1 (5 bases). V lost 6 bases to trimming and J lost 3 bases, with 18 bases between them. Germline V gene sequence: CDR1 MNHNY, CDR2 SVGAGI (reference sequence). The CDR3 loop spans 16 amino acids. This chain's CDR3 is CASRITGSGGGNTIYF. The DNA for the CDR3 is TGTGCCAGCAGAATTACGGGATCGGGGGGTGGAAACACCATATATTTT.

J is TRBJ1-2 and V is TRBV15; 9 bases are a match to TRBD1. The CDR3 extends over 16 amino acids. Losses at the gene ends were 2 bases for V and 5 bases for J; bases not matched to a gene: 9. Germline V lookup: CDR1 LNHNV, CDR2 YYDKDF (reference sequence). The CDR3 coding sequence is TGTGCCACCAGCAGACCACAAGACAGGGGGTTATATGGCTACACCTTC. As protein: CATSRPQDRGLYGYTF.

The chain couples TRBV2 to TRBJ1-1, with 9 bases that match TRBD1. Unmatched junction bases numbered 7, after V lost 3 bases and J lost 5 bases. CDR3 size: 15 residues. CDR1 is SNHLY and CDR2 is FYNNEI in the germline V gene. The CDR3 protein is CASSEDRGDYTEAFF. CDR3 nucleotides: TGTGCCAGCAGTGAGGACAGGGGCGATTATACTGAAGCTTTCTTT.

The rearrangement joins TRBV28 to TRBJ1-2, with a tentative D call TRBD1 (6 bases). Deletions cut 3 bases from V and 4 bases from J, with 12 bases between. The CDR3 covers 14 residues. Looked up from germline, CDR1 is MDHEN and CDR2 is SYDVKM. CDR3 coding DNA: TGTGCCAGCAGTTTGGGTCGCAGGGGCTATGGCTACACCTTC. It encodes CASSLGRRGYGYTF.

This chain links TRBV5-1 with TRBJ2-7; 9 bases map to TRBD1. CDR1 is SGHRS, CDR2 YFSETQ, per germline. Losses at the gene ends were 4 bases for V and 3 bases for J; bases not matched to a gene: 5. CDR3 size: 14 residues. Here the CDR3 reads CASSLTGGDYEQYF. DNA for the CDR3: TGCGCCAGCAGCCTGACAGGGGGGGACTACGAGCAGTACTTC.

The rearrangement links TRBV9 to TRBJ2-3; 9 bases are a match to TRBD2. V lost 0 bases and J lost 3; bases outside the gene matches: 5. The length of the CDR3 is 16 residues. Germline V lookup: CDR1 SGDLS, CDR2 YYNGEE. CDR3 amino acids: CASSVAESGRTDTQYF. The DNA of the CDR3 is TGTGCCAGCAGCGTAGCTGAGAGCGGGAGGACAGATACGCAGTATTTT. The full variable domain, completed using reference TRBV9 and TRBJ2-3, is DSGVTQTPKHLITATGQRVTLRCSPRSGDLSVYWYQQSLDQGLQFLIQYYNGEERAKGNILERFSAQQFPDLHSELNLSSLELGDSALYFCASSVAESGRTDTQYFGPGTRLTVL.

This rearrangement joins TRBV6-1 to TRBJ1-1; possibly TRBD1 for D (6 bases). Germline V gene lookup returns CDR1 MNHNS and CDR2 SASEGT. V lost 7 bases to trimming and J lost 1 base, with 16 bases between them. The CDR3 has 15 amino acids. CDR3 sequence (DNA): TGTGCCAGCAACCCGACAGGAGATGCGAACACTGAAGCTTTCTTT. Translated, it gives CASNPTGDANTEAFF.

V and J are TRBV6-9 and TRBJ1-3, with 9 bases that match TRBD1. In germline, CDR1 is MNHGY, CDR2 SVAAGI. V lost 6 bases to trimming and J lost 4 bases; unmatched junction nucleotides: 4. This CDR3 has 14 residues. The CDR3 loop is CASRGDRVGNTIYF. The DNA of the CDR3 is TGTGCCAGCAGGGGGGACAGGGTGGGAAACACCATATATTTT.

The genes are TRBV30 and TRBJ1-5; no clear D gene. With 2 bases removed from V and 3 bases from J, the gap between germline ends came to 11 bases. This CDR3 spans 14 amino acids. In germline, CDR1 is GTSNPN, CDR2 SVGIG (reference sequence). CDR3 residues: CAWSQNNPNQPQHF. DNA of the CDR3: TGTGCCTGGAGTCAAAACAACCCCAATCAGCCCCAGCATTTT.

The V gene is TRBV6-1, the J gene TRBJ2-7; 7 bases fit TRBD2. Germline-derived CDR1 and CDR2 are MNHNS and SASEGT. The CDR3 consists of 13 residues. The V segment lost 5 bases and the J segment 7 bases; nucleotides outside the gene matches: 8. Here the CDR3 reads CASSRGDLAEQYF. CDR3 in DNA: TGTGCCAGCAGTCGGGGGGACCTAGCAGAGCAGTACTTC.

The genes are TRBV18 and TRBJ2-3; 8 bases align to TRBD2. Germline lookup yields CDR1 KGHSH and CDR2 LQKENI. There are 16 residues in the CDR3. V shed 2 bases and J 2 bases; nucleotides not matched to a gene: 6. CDR3 sequence reads: CASSPIAGGHTDTQYF. Written as DNA, the CDR3 is TGTGCCAGCTCACCAATCGCGGGGGGCCACACAGATACGCAGTATTTT.

This chain uses TRBV12-5 with TRBJ2-7; D gene ambiguous. CDR3 size: 16 residues. Between the trimmed V and J ends, which lost 2 bases and 2 bases, there was a span of 16 bases. Germline V lookup: CDR1 LGHNT, CDR2 FRNRAP. CDR3 sequence reads: CASGLPGAVEPYEQYF. In DNA form, the CDR3 reads TGTGCTAGTGGTTTGCCCGGCGCGGTGGAACCCTACGAGCAGTACTTC.

The CDR3 sequence: CASSLNPTGGRHEQYF. DNA for the CDR3: TGTGCCAGCAGCTTAAATCCCACAGGGGGGAGGCACGAGCAGTACTTC. V usage is TRBV7-2 and J usage is TRBJ2-7; 8 bases are shared with TRBD1. Germline loops: CDR1 SGHTA, CDR2 FQGNSA. V shed 2 bases and J 5 bases; nucleotides not matched to a gene: 11. The CDR3 totals 16 residues.

The rearrangement links TRBV28 to TRBJ1-5, with 7 bases that match TRBD1. The CDR3 totals 16 residues. The ends lost 6 bases at V and 2 bases at J; junction bases unmatched: 10. CDR1 is MDHEN, CDR2 SYDVKM, per germline. Here the CDR3 DNA reads TGTGCCAGCAGCCGATCCAGGGGGACTGGCAATCAGCCCCAGCATTTT. It encodes CASSRSRGTGNQPQHF.

The rearrangement uses TRBV18 and TRBJ1-2; 7 bases fit TRBD1. CDR1 and CDR2 (germline): KGHSH, LQKENI. V lost 6 bases, J lost 8 bases, and 18 bases stayed unmatched. The CDR3 totals 16 residues. The DNA for the CDR3 is TGTGCCAGCTCGGCCGGGACAGCACTCTCTATCGGAGGCTACACCTTC. This codes for CASSAGTALSIGGYTF.

J is TRBJ1-2 and V is TRBV23-1; D is unresolved. TRBV23-1 is sorted into the ORF group, with uncertain function. The length of the CDR3 is 13 residues. The V end lost 6 bases, the J end lost 3 bases, and 11 bases lay between the germline ends. CDR3 amino acids: CASRMRVHYGYTF. In DNA, the CDR3 is TGCGCCAGCAGGATGCGGGTCCACTATGGCTACACCTTC.

The chain uses TRBV7-2 and TRBJ2-3; TRBD1 aligns across 7 bases. Germline V CDR1 and CDR2: SGHTA, FQGNSA. The V segment lost 7 bases and the J segment 5 bases; nucleotides outside the gene matches: 6. The CDR3 contains 13 residues. In DNA form, the CDR3 reads TGTGCCAGCATTCTTACAGGGGAAGATACGCAGTATTTT. This encodes CASILTGEDTQYF.

This clone was counted once. The chain couples TRBV6-6 to TRBJ1-2; D is possibly TRBD1 (5 bases). This CDR3 region has 13 residues. CDR1 is MNHNY, CDR2 SVGAGI, per germline (reference sequence). Trimming took off 2 bases at V and 6 bases at J, with 10 bases between the two ends. The CDR3 DNA follows: TGTGCCAGCAGTTACAGGGGCCTTGATGGCTACACCTTC. Translated, it gives CASSYRGLDGYTF.

This rearrangement joins TRBV19 to TRBJ1-5; 7 positions match TRBD1. The junction had 8 bases not matched to a gene; V was cut back by 4 bases and J by 2 bases. The CDR3 has 16 amino acids. From germline, CDR1 is LNHDA and CDR2 SQIVND (reference sequence). Here the CDR3 reads CASSKDAGTGNQPQHF. The CDR3 DNA is TGTGCCAGTAGTAAGGATGCCGGGACAGGCAATCAGCCCCAGCATTTT.

The V call is TRBV27, the J call TRBJ1-1, with TRBD1 as a possible D gene (5 bases). Germline V gives CDR1 MNHEY, CDR2 SMNVEV (reference sequence). Trimming shortened V by 8 bases and J by 4 bases, and 17 bases separated the two germline ends. This CDR3 spans 14 amino acids. CDR3 amino acids: CASADMGGGTEAFF. Here the CDR3 DNA reads TGTGCCAGCGCCGATATGGGGGGTGGCACTGAAGCTTTCTTT.

J is TRBJ2-3 and V is TRBV7-2, with 10 bases fitting TRBD2. The length of the CDR3 is 18 residues. From germline, CDR1 is SGHTA and CDR2 FQGNSA. After removal of 2 bases from V and 0 bases from J, the junction contained 8 bases not matched to a gene. The CDR3 DNA reads TGTGCCAGCAGCTTATTCATAGCTAGCGGGGGAAGCACAGATACGCAGTATTTT. Its protein is CASSLFIASGGSTDTQYF.

The chain couples TRBV6-1 to TRBJ1-1; D not resolved. CDR3 size: 14 residues. Germline loops: CDR1 MNHNS, CDR2 SASEGT. V was cut by 5 bases and J by 0 bases, with 10 bases left in between. The CDR3: CASSYDNLNTEAFF. The CDR3, as DNA: TGTGCCAGCAGTTATGACAACCTGAACACTGAAGCTTTCTTT.

The chain is built from TRBV5-1 and TRBJ1-1; maybe TRBD1 (5 bases). CDR1 and CDR2 (germline): SGHRS, YFSETQ. The CDR3 runs to 14 residues. Trimming left V 0 bases short and J 3 bases short, with 9 bases between. For the CDR3, the DNA is TGCGCCAGCAGCTTGGGGGGGGTTGACACTGAAGCTTTCTTT. Amino acid sequence: CASSLGGVDTEAFF.

Only one count was recorded for this clone. The rearrangement links TRBV7-6 to TRBJ1-3; TRBD1 is a possible D gene (6 bases). CDR3 length: 17 residues. Trimming left V 1 base short and J 0 bases short, with 13 bases between. Germline-derived CDR1 and CDR2 are SGHVS and FNYEAQ. CDR3: CASSLEPGQNSGNTIYF. For the CDR3, the DNA is TGTGCCAGCAGCTTAGAACCTGGACAGAACTCTGGAAACACCATATATTTT.

The chain uses TRBV7-8 and TRBJ1-4, with D uncertain. There are 15 residues in the CDR3. Deletions cut 5 bases from V and 2 bases from J, with 12 bases between. From germline, CDR1 is SGHVS and CDR2 FQNEAQ. The CDR3 sequence: CASSPTRRTNEKLFF. The CDR3 DNA follows: TGTGCCAGCAGCCCAACGAGGCGGACTAATGAAAAACTGTTTTTT.

The V call is TRBV6-5, the J call TRBJ2-1, with 11 nucleotides matching TRBD2. CDR1 is MNHEY, CDR2 SVGAGI, per germline. J lost 8 bases, V lost 6 bases, and 9 bases had no gene match. CDR3 size: 15 residues. For the CDR3, the DNA is TGTGCCAGCAGGACCGGACTAGCGGGTGTATATGAGCAGTTCTTC. Encoded protein: CASRTGLAGVYEQFF.

The CDR3, as DNA: TGTGCCTCTTTTTTCGCTCCAGGGGGCGGTGCTGATACGCAGTATTTT. Its protein product is CASFFAPGGGADTQYF. The chain has TRBV7-3 and TRBJ2-3; 8 bases map to TRBD1. The CDR3 covers 16 residues. Germline values: CDR1 SGHTA, CDR2 FQGTGA. J lost 6 bases, V lost 11 bases, and 19 bases had no gene match.

Concerning this clone: The same CDR3 also results from other DNA sequences found in this sample. In DNA form, the CDR3 reads TGTGCCAGCAGCTTGTCAGCAGATACGCAGTATTTT. It codes for CASSLSADTQYF. The V and J genes are TRBV5-4 and TRBJ2-3; no clear D. CDR3 size: 12 residues. Per germline, CDR1 SGHNT and CDR2 YYREEE (reference sequence). V lost 1 base to trimming and J lost 4 bases, with 4 bases between them.

J is TRBJ1-2 and V is TRBV9, with D perhaps matching TRBD1 (5 bases). Germline V gives CDR1 SGDLS, CDR2 YYNGEE. V was clipped by 4 bases and J by 2 bases, with 12 bases between them. The CDR3 is 14 residues long. The CDR3 nucleotides read TGTGCCAGCAGCTCCCAGGGTCCCAACTATGGCTACACCTTC. Protein: CASSSQGPNYGYTF.

This rearrangement joins TRBV27 to TRBJ1-1, with a weak D call TRBD1 (5 bases). Looked up from germline, CDR1 is MNHEY and CDR2 is SMNVEV (reference sequence). This CDR3 is built from 14 residues. The V and J ends lost 3 bases and 1 base respectively, with 9 bases between them. The CDR3 region is CASSLGGTNTEAFF. CDR3 in DNA: TGTGCCAGCAGTTTGGGAGGGACGAACACTGAAGCTTTCTTT.

The J gene is TRBJ2-7, the V gene TRBV7-2; TRBD2 aligns across 9 bases. The length of the CDR3 is 15 residues. The junction had 10 bases not matched to a gene; V was cut back by 3 bases and J by 7 bases. In germline, CDR1 is SGHTA, CDR2 FQGNSA. The CDR3 sequence is CASSFPSGEPREQYF. The CDR3 coding sequence is TGTGCCAGCAGCTTTCCTAGCGGGGAACCGAGAGAGCAGTACTTC.